This passage covers 4 T cell receptor beta chains from one sample sequenced in a study of blood T cell repertoires in COVID-19. Data came from immunoSEQ multiplex PCR; TCRdb stores just in-frame clones and leaves some out. The table lists tens of thousands of clones, approximately 88% of them singletons. The sample consisted of peripheral blood. The receptors originated from a man aged 50-59 years with active COVID-19.

The genes are TRBV11-2 and TRBJ2-5; no definite D call. Trimming left V 4 bases short and J 4 bases short, with 10 bases between. This CDR3 comprises 13 residues. CDR1 is SGHAT, CDR2 FQNNGV, per germline. DNA of the CDR3: TGTGCCAGCAGCTCACTGACGGGAGAGACCCAGTACTTC. Its protein product is CASSSLTGETQYF.

V gene TRBV10-3 combines with J gene TRBJ1-5, with D maybe TRBD1 (6 bases). The CDR3 sequence is 17 residues long. With 0 bases removed from V and 6 bases from J, the gap between germline ends came to 18 bases. CDR1 is ENHRY and CDR2 is SYGVKD in the germline V gene. Written as DNA, the CDR3 is TGTGCCATCAGTGAGTCGGGTGGTAGGGGGTTAGGTCAGCCCCAGCATTTT. Amino acids: CAISESGGRGLGQPQHF.

This clone appeared a single time. The V gene is TRBV15, the J gene TRBJ2-7, with TRBD2 matching over 9 bases. The CDR3 loop spans 15 amino acids. V shed 4 bases and J 2 bases; nucleotides not matched to a gene: 6. The germline V gene has CDR1 LNHNV and CDR2 YYDKDF (reference sequence). The CDR3 here is CATSTPGLATYEQYF. The CDR3 nucleotides read TGTGCCACCAGCACCCCGGGACTAGCAACCTACGAGCAGTACTTC.

J is TRBJ2-5 and V is TRBV5-1; 8 bases align to TRBD2. CDR1 is SGHRS and CDR2 is YFSETQ in the germline V gene. With 0 bases clipped from V and 5 bases from J, the junction kept 9 bases outside the gene matches. This CDR3 is 16 amino acids long. The CDR3: CASSLGVAGNGETQYF. For the CDR3, the DNA is TGCGCCAGCAGCTTGGGGGTAGCGGGAAATGGGGAGACCCAGTACTTC.